The clone carrying this T cell receptor beta chain came up many times. Its antigen is unidentified. This CDR3 contains 13 residues. Germline CDR1 and CDR2: SGHNT and YYREEE (reference sequence). Germline trimming cut 4 bases from V and 9 bases from J; bases unmatched to any gene: 5. The template for TCR beta VDJ and CDR3 sequence profiling was genomic DNA. A single record per CDR3 protein comes from TCRdb applying MiXCR to the reads. Of some 410,000 distinct CDR3 sequences listed, just under 70% are singletons. This specimen belongs to a study of CD8+CD57+ T cells in acquired aplastic anemia. Whole-study context: The mean DNA yield obtained from sorted CD4+ and CD8+ cells came to about 3.2 ug. As sequenced from healthy donors, CD4+ cells averaged roughly 11 million reads.

Whole-study findings and limits: Patients and controls turned out to have roughly 30 CD8+ CDR3 sequences in common. CD8+ Simpson's diversity in patients was not significantly different from that in controls.

The receptor's source is a human donor in good health, serving as a control. The rearrangement joins TRBV5-4 to TRBJ1-2, with 11 bases lining up with TRBD1. Sequencing was done on a sample of sorted CD4+, CD8+, or CD8+CD57+ T cells (not recorded which) from PBMCs. CDR3 region: CASSAGTGGSYTF. As DNA, the CDR3 is TGTGCCAGCAGCGCCGGGACAGGGGGAAGCTACACCTTC.